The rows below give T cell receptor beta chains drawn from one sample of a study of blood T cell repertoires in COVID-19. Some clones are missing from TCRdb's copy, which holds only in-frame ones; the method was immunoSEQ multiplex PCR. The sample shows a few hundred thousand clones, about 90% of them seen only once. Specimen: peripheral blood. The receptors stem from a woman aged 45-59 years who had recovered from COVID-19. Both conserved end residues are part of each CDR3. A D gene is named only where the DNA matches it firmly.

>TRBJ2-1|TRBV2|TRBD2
CASRGLAGSGSYNEQFF
TGTGCCAGCAGGGGACTAGCGGGGTCAGGAAGCTACAATGAGCAGTTCTTC
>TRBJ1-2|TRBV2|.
CASRRTNYGYTF
TGTGCCAGCAGGCGTACTAACTATGGCTACACCTTC
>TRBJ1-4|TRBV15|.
CATRVGSGREKLFF
TGTGCCACCAGGGTGGGTTCAGGGCGCGAAAAACTGTTTTTT
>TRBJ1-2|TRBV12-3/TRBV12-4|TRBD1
CASSTDRGYGYTF
TGTGCCAGCAGTACGGACAGGGGCTATGGCTACACCTTC
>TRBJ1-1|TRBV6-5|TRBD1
CASRDRGQGERYAFF
TGTGCCAGCAGAGACAGGGGACAGGGAGAGAGGTACGCTTTCTTT
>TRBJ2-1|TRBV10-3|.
CAISGYSAEQFF
TGTGCCATCAGTGGGTATAGCGCTGAGCAGTTCTTC
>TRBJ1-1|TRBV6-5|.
CASSYSGGNTEAFF
TGTGCCAGCAGTTACTCAGGAGGGAACACTGAAGCTTTCTTT
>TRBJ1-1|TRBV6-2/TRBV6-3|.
CASSSAQKKAFF
TGTGCCAGCAGTTCCGCACAGAAGAAAGCTTTCTTT
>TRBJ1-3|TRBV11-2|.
CASSLARVGNTIYF
TGTGCCAGCAGCTTGGCCAGGGTGGGAAACACCATATATTTT
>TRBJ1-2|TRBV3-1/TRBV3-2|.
CASSQGGGAWGYTF
TGTGCCAGCAGCCAAGGTGGGGGGGCTTGGGGCTACACCTTC
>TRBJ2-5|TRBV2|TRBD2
CASRRTSGGEGETQYF
TGTGCCAGCAGAAGGACTAGCGGGGGCGAGGGAGAGACCCAGTACTTC
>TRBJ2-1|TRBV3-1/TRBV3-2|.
CASSRQGYEQFF
TGTGCCAGCAGCCGCCAGGGATATGAGCAGTTCTTC
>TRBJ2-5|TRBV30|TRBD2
CAWIKKGLDAKTQYF
TGTGCCTGGATCAAGAAAGGACTAGATGCAAAGACCCAGTACTTC
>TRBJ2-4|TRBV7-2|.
CASSSRQEIAKNIQYF
TGTGCCAGCAGCTCCAGACAGGAAATAGCCAAAAACATTCAGTACTTC
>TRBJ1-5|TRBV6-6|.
CASSYDTGNQPQHF
TGTGCCAGCAGTTACGATACAGGCAATCAGCCCCAGCATTTT
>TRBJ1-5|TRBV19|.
CASSPLNQPQHF
TGTGCCAGTAGCCCTCTCAATCAGCCCCAGCATTTT
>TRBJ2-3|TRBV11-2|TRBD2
CASSSGAGGPTDTQYF
TGTGCCAGCAGCTCAGGGGCGGGGGGCCCCACAGATACGCAGTATTTT